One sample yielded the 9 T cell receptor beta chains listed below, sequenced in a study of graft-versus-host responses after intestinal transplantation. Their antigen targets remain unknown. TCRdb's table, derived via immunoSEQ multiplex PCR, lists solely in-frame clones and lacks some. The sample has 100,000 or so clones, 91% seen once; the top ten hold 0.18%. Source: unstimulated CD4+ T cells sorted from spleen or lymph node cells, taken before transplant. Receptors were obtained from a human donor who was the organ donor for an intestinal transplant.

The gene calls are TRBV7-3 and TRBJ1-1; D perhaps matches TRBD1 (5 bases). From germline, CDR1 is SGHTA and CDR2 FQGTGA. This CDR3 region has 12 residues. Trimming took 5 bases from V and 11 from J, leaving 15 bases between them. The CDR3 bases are TGTGCCAGCAGCCCCGGCGGGGCACGCGCTTTCTTT. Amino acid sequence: CASSPGGARAFF.

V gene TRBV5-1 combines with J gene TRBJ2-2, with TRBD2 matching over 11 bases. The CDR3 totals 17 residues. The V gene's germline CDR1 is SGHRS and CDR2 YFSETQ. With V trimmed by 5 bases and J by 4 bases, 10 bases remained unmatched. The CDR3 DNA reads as TGCGCCAGCAGACATCTTCTAGCGGGGGGTGGCACCGGGGAGCTGTTTTTT. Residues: CASRHLLAGGGTGELFF.

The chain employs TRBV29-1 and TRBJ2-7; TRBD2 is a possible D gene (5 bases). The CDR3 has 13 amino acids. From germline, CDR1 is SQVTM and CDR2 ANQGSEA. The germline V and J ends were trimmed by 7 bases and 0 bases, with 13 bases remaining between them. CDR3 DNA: TGCAGCGCCGACCGACGGGACTCCTACGAGCAGTACTTC. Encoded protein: CSADRRDSYEQYF.

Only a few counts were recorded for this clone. CDR3 protein: CASTIRGDFGYTF. The CDR3 DNA reads as TGTGCCAGTACCATACGCGGGGACTTTGGCTACACCTTC. This rearrangement joins TRBV19 to TRBJ1-2; weak D call: TRBD1 (5 bases). This CDR3 is built from 13 residues. CDR1 LNHDA and CDR2 SQIVND come from the germline V gene (reference sequence). V was trimmed by 7 bases and J by 7 bases, leaving 16 bases between them. Using reference TRBV19 and TRBJ1-2 for the parts outside the CDR3, the full variable domain is DGGITQSPKYLFRKEGQNVTLSCEQNLNHDAMYWYRQDPGQGLRLIYYSQIVNDFQKGDIAEGYSVSREKKESFPLTVTSAQKNPTAFYLCASTIRGDFGYTFGSGTRLTVV.

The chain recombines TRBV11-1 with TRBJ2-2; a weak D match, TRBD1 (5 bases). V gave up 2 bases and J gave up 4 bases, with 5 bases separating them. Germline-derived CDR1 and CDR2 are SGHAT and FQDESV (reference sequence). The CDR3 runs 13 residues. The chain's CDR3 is CASSLTGTGELFF. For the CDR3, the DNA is TGTGCCAGCAGCTTAACAGGCACCGGGGAGCTGTTTTTT.

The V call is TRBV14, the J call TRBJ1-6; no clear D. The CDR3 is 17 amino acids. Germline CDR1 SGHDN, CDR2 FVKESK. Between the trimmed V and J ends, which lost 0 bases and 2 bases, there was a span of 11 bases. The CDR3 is CASSQDIPGAYNSPLHF. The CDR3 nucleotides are TGTGCCAGCAGCCAAGATATCCCAGGTGCCTATAATTCACCCCTCCACTTT.

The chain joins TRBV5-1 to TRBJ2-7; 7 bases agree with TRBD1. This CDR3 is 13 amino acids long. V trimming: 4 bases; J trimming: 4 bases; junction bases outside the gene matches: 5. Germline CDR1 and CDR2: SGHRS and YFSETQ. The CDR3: CASSEQGVYEQYF. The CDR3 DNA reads TGCGCCAGCAGCGAGCAGGGGGTTTACGAGCAGTACTTC.

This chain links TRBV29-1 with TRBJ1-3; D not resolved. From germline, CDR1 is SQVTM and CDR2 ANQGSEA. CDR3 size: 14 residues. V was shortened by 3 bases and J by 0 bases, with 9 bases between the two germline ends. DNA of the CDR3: TGCAGCGTTGATAGGCGGGCCTCTGGAAACACCATATATTTT. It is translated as CSVDRRASGNTIYF.

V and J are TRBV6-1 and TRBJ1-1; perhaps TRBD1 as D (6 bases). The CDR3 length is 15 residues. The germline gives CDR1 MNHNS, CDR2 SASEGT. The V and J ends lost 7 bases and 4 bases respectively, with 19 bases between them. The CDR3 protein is CASISGGAWGTEAFF. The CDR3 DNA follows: TGTGCCAGCATCTCGGGGGGCGCGTGGGGCACTGAAGCTTTCTTT.